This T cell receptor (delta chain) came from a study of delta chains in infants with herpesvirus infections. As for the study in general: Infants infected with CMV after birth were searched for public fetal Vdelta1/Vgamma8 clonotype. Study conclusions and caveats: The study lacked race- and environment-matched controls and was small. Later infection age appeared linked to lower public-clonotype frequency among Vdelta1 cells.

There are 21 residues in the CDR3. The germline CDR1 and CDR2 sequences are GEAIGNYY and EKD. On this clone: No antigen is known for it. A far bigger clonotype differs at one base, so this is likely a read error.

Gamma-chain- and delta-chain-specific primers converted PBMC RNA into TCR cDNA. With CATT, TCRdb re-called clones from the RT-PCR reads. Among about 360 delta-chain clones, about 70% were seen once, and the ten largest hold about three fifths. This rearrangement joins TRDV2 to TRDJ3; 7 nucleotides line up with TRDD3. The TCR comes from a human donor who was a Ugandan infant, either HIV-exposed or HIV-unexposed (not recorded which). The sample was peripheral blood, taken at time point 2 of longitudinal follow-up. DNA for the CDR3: TGTGCCCGTGACACCGTAGAGGTTTCTGGGGGCCGTTCCTGGGACACCCGACAGATGTTTTTC. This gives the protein CARDTVEVSGGRSWDTRQMFF.